This is a list of T cell receptor beta chains from one sample in a study of blood T cell repertoires in COVID-19. TCRdb's table, derived via immunoSEQ multiplex PCR, lists solely in-frame clones and lacks some. The sample lists 130,000 to 150,000 clones, roughly 89% occurring once. Specimen: PBMCs or T cells enriched from blood (not recorded which). The receptor source for this set is a woman aged 45-59 years who had been exposed to COVID-19. The CDR3 runs from the conserved cysteine through the conserved F or W. D genes are given only for firm matches. Size tells how often a clone was seen (once, few, many) or the class of an expanded clone, and some rows leave it out.

cdr3_aa cdr3_nt clone_size j_call v_call d_call
CASKSFQGLYEQYF TGCGCCAGCAAGAGTTTCCAGGGTTTGTACGAGCAGTACTTC - TRBJ2-7 TRBV5-1 -
CASSLTGGHEQYF TGTGCCAGCAGCTTAACAGGGGGCCACGAGCAGTACTTC - TRBJ2-7 TRBV11-2 TRBD1
CASSATGGSIEQYF TGTGCCAGCAGCGCGACAGGGGGCTCAATAGAGCAGTACTTC - TRBJ2-7 TRBV9 TRBD1
CAWSPGTEIRYTF TGTGCCTGGAGTCCCGGGACAGAGATTCGCTACACCTTC - TRBJ1-2 TRBV30 TRBD1
CASSLDGTGVREQFF TGTGCCAGCAGCTTAGACGGGACAGGCGTGAGGGAGCAGTTCTTC - TRBJ2-1 TRBV7-9 TRBD1
CASSRSGGGETQYF TGTGCCAGCAGCCGTAGCGGGGGTGGGGAGACCCAGTACTTC - TRBJ2-5 TRBV3-1/TRBV3-2 TRBD2
CASSQAREQYF TGTGCCAGCAGCCAAGCTCGCGAGCAGTACTTC - TRBJ2-7 TRBV3-1/TRBV3-2 -
CASSYRENYGYTF TGTGCCAGCAGTTACCGGGAGAACTATGGCTACACCTTC - TRBJ1-2 TRBV6-2/TRBV6-3 -
CASSGPKPLSGNTIYF TGTGCCAGCAGTGGTCCAAAGCCGCTCTCTGGAAACACCATATATTTT - TRBJ1-3 TRBV25-1 -
CAWSQDADTQYF TGTGCCTGGAGCCAGGATGCAGATACGCAGTATTTT - TRBJ2-3 TRBV30 -
CASSYTGARAFF TGTGCCAGCAGCTATACAGGGGCGAGAGCTTTCTTT - TRBJ1-1 TRBV27 TRBD1
CASSEGPLTRVGEKLFF TGTGCCAGCAGTGAAGGTCCTCTAACACGGGTTGGGGAAAAACTGTTTTTT - TRBJ1-4 TRBV2 -
CASRRSGQGLWEKLFF TGTGCCAGCAGACGTAGCGGGCAGGGGCTGTGGGAAAAACTGTTTTTT once TRBJ1-4 TRBV11-2 -
CASNSTGNIQYF TGTGCCAGCAATTCAACGGGAAACATTCAGTACTTC - TRBJ2-4 TRBV6-4 -
CASSFSSGTDTQYF TGCGCCAGCAGCTTCTCCTCAGGGACAGATACGCAGTATTTT - TRBJ2-3 TRBV5-1 -
CASSFRATDRNSPLHF TGCGCCAGCAGCTTCCGAGCTACAGATAGAAATTCACCCCTCCACTTT - TRBJ1-6 TRBV5-1 -
CASSPTRGIATNEKLFF TGTGCCAGCAGCCCAACAAGGGGAATTGCAACTAATGAAAAACTGTTTTTT - TRBJ1-4 TRBV3-1/TRBV3-2 -
CASSQEGGVYEQYF TGTGCCAGCAGCCAAGAGGGGGGGGTCTACGAGCAGTACTTC - TRBJ2-7 TRBV3-1/TRBV3-2 TRBD2
CASSRSRLAGVMNEQFF TGTGCCAGCAGTCGGTCCAGACTAGCGGGAGTAATGAATGAGCAGTTCTTC - TRBJ2-1 TRBV6-2/TRBV6-3 TRBD2
CATKRGRAATNEKLFF TGTGCCACCAAGAGGGGGAGGGCTGCAACTAATGAAAAACTGTTTTTT few TRBJ1-4 TRBV19 -
CASSQGTGLNTGELFF TGCGCCAGCAGCCAGGGGACAGGGTTGAACACCGGGGAGCTGTTTTTT - TRBJ2-2 TRBV4-3 TRBD1
CASSSTTGGDTQYF TGTGCCAGCAGCTCGACAACAGGGGGAGATACGCAGTATTTT few TRBJ2-3 TRBV7-2 TRBD1
CASSPVASLAGRPYEQYF TGTGCCAGCTCACCAGTAGCTAGTCTAGCGGGACGTCCCTACGAGCAGTACTTC - TRBJ2-7 TRBV18 TRBD2
CASSRGDRAKMNTEAFF TGTGCCAGCAGTCGCGGCGACAGGGCTAAGATGAACACTGAAGCTTTCTTT - TRBJ1-1 TRBV6-6 TRBD1
CSVRDSRGETQYF TGCAGCGTGAGGGACAGCAGGGGGGAGACCCAGTACTTC - TRBJ2-5 TRBV29-1 TRBD1
CANALDGTGLSGYTF TGTGCCAACGCCCTGGACGGGACAGGGTTAAGTGGCTACACCTTC - TRBJ1-2 TRBV10-3 TRBD1
CASGGGSYEQYF TGCGCCAGCGGTGGGGGGTCCTACGAGCAGTACTTC - TRBJ2-7 TRBV23-1 -
CASSLAGRAYEQYF TGTGCCAGCAGCTTAGCAGGCAGGGCCTACGAGCAGTACTTC - TRBJ2-7 TRBV13 -
CASSSGTGVGQPQHF TGTGCCAGTAGCTCCGGGACAGGGGTAGGGCAGCCCCAGCATTTT - TRBJ1-5 TRBV19 TRBD1
CASSRDGLGSSYGYTF TGCGCCAGCAGCCGAGACGGACTAGGCAGTTCCTATGGCTACACCTTC - TRBJ1-2 TRBV4-3 -
CATTLGGGDYGYTF TGTGCCACCACCCTCGGCGGCGGGGACTATGGCTACACCTTC - TRBJ1-2 TRBV6-5 -
CASSEGTSGNNEQFF TGCGCCAGCAGCGAAGGGACTAGCGGGAACAATGAGCAGTTCTTC - TRBJ2-1 TRBV5-1 TRBD2
CASSYSIGGNQPQHF TGTGCCAGCAGTTACTCGATTGGCGGGAACCAGCCCCAGCATTTT - TRBJ1-5 TRBV6-2/TRBV6-3 -
CASSLNLQTGSRNEQFF TGCGCCAGCAGCTTGAATCTACAGACAGGGTCTCGTAATGAGCAGTTCTTC - TRBJ2-1 TRBV5-1 TRBD1
CATSRDPQGSGNTIYF TGTGCCACCAGCAGAGATCCTCAGGGTTCTGGAAACACCATATATTTT - TRBJ1-3 TRBV15 -
CASSLAGQVIGSPQHF TGTGCCAGCAGCTTAGCGGGACAGGTAATTGGGTCGCCCCAGCATTTT - TRBJ1-5 TRBV7-2 TRBD1
CASSNRANYEQYF TGTGCCAGCAGCAACAGGGCGAACTACGAGCAGTACTTC - TRBJ2-7 TRBV3-1/TRBV3-2 -
CASSFSLPLAGGRNEQFF TGTGCCAGCAGCTTCTCCCTGCCCCTAGCGGGGGGCCGGAATGAGCAGTTCTTC - TRBJ2-1 TRBV7-3 TRBD2
CASSLARTGLNYEQYF TGTGCCAGCAGCTTAGCTAGGACAGGGCTAAACTACGAGCAGTACTTC - TRBJ2-7 TRBV13 TRBD1
CASSLSGGPGSNSPLHF TGTGCCAGTAGTCTCTCGGGGGGACCCGGGAGTAATTCACCCCTCCACTTT few TRBJ1-6 TRBV19 -
CASSADSSRAEAFF TGTGCCAGCAGTGCGGACAGCTCGAGGGCTGAAGCTTTCTTT - TRBJ1-1 TRBV25-1 -
CASSQVLGSSEQYF TGTGCCAGCAGCCAAGTATTAGGGAGTAGCGAGCAGTACTTC - TRBJ2-7 TRBV3-1/TRBV3-2 -
CVWGGGYGYTF TGTGTCTGGGGGGGCGGCTATGGCTACACCTTC - TRBJ1-2 TRBV11-2 -
CASSQLADYSEYNEQFF TGTGCCAGCAGCCAGCTGGCGGACTACTCAGAATACAATGAGCAGTTCTTC - TRBJ2-1 TRBV4-2 -
CASSPTQYTEAFF TGTGCCAGCTCACCGACTCAGTACACTGAAGCTTTCTTT - TRBJ1-1 TRBV18 -